The 26 T cell receptor beta chains below were found in one sample sequenced in a study of neurological immune-mediated disorders. This sample's time point: longitudinal time-point 3. TCRdb re-called the 5' RACE reads through MiXCR, storing one row per CDR3 protein. The sample lists more than 50,000 distinct CDR3 sequences; roughly 7.7% were seen once. Sequencing was performed on PBMCs. These TCRs come from a woman aged 40 to 49 in good health.

This clonotype was counted at least ten times. The chain links TRBV12-3 or TRBV12-4 to TRBJ1-1; D gene ambiguous. With 5 bases removed from V and 0 bases from J, the gap between germline ends came to 10 bases. This CDR3 contains 14 residues. In nucleotides, the CDR3 is TGTGCCAGCAGTCTACAGAGTATGAACACTGAAGCTTTCTTT. Protein: CASSLQSMNTEAFF.

This clonotype was picked up many times. The gene calls are TRBV20-1 and TRBJ2-2, with a tentative D call TRBD1 (5 bases). Deletions cut 0 bases from V and 2 bases from J, with 7 bases between. The CDR3 consists of 14 residues. In germline, CDR1 is DFQATT, CDR2 SNEGSKA (reference sequence). The CDR3 coding sequence is TGCAGTGCTAGAGAACAGGCCAACACCGGGGAGCTGTTTTTT. The encoded protein is CSAREQANTGELFF.

This clonotype has ten or more counts. The chain combines TRBV10-2 with TRBJ1-1; tentative D call: TRBD1 (6 bases). CDR1 WSHSY and CDR2 SAAADI come from the germline V gene. The ends were cut back, 3 bases at V and 3 bases at J, with 11 bases in the middle. The CDR3 covers 14 residues. The CDR3 sequence: CASSEFYRDTEAFF. The CDR3 DNA is TGCGCCAGCAGTGAATTTTACAGGGACACTGAAGCTTTCTTT.

The gene calls are TRBV12-2 and TRBJ1-2. TRBV12-2 is termed a pseudogene. There are 18 residues in the CDR3. The CDR3 sequence: CASRLGTSEEAEDYGYTF. CDR3 nucleotides: TGTGCAAGTCGCTTAGGAACCAGCGAAGAGGCGGAAGACTATGGCTACACCTTC.

The table lists this clonotype with many counts. This chain uses TRBV25-1 with TRBJ2-1, with 11 bases fitting TRBD1. The CDR3 has 16 residues. Germline V CDR1 and CDR2: MGHDK, SYGVNS. After removal of 1 base from V and 9 bases from J, the junction contained 8 bases not matched to a gene. DNA of the CDR3: TGTGCCAGCAGTGAATTAGCCGGACAGGGGGCACCTGAGCAGTTCTTC. Translating gives CASSELAGQGAPEQFF.

Worth noting for this clonotype: A much bigger clone sits one base away, suggesting this may be a read error. V usage is TRBV5-1 and J usage is TRBJ2-7; maybe TRBD2 (5 bases). Germline-derived CDR1 and CDR2 are SGHRS and YFSETQ. The V gene lost 5 bases and the J gene lost 3 bases, with 15 bases spanning the gap. The CDR3 totals 14 residues. CDR3 sequence: CASRVSPTIYEQYF. CDR3 DNA: TGCGCCAGCAGAGTATCCCCGACTATCTACGAGCAGTACTTC.

Many counts were recorded for this clonotype. The chain carries TRBV7-2 and TRBJ2-5, with TRBD2 matching over 13 bases. The CDR3 is made up of 16 amino acids. CDR1 is SGHTA and CDR2 is FQGNSA in the germline V gene. The V segment lost 4 bases and the J segment 5 bases; nucleotides outside the gene matches: 7. CDR3 sequence reads: CASSWTSGGLRETQYF. The DNA for the CDR3 is TGTGCCAGCAGCTGGACTAGCGGGGGCCTTCGGGAGACCCAGTACTTC.

The table lists this clonotype with many counts. J is TRBJ2-3 and V is TRBV29-1, with D possibly being TRBD2 (5 bases). The CDR3 has 12 amino acids. Germline V gene data show CDR1 as SQVTM and CDR2 as ANQGSEA. The DNA for the CDR3 is TGCAGGTCCGGGAACCAGAGGCATACGCAGTATTTT. Its translation: CRSGNQRHTQYF.

The table lists this clonotype with many counts. The chain has TRBV5-4 and TRBJ2-7, with 7 positions matching TRBD2. This CDR3 spans 15 amino acids. V gave up 1 base and J gave up 5 bases; unmatched junction bases: 9. Germline values: CDR1 SGHNT, CDR2 YYREEE (reference sequence). CDR3 in amino acids: CASSLQRDSRDEQYF. DNA of the CDR3: TGTGCCAGCAGCTTGCAGCGGGATTCTCGGGACGAGCAGTACTTC.

This clonotype has a count of ten or more. The gene calls are TRBV6-1 and TRBJ2-3, with D uncertain. The CDR3 length is 16 residues. Germline assignment: CDR1 MNHNS and CDR2 SASEGT. V lost 5 bases and J 0 bases, leaving 15 bases between the germline ends. The chain's CDR3 is CASSLENSFSTDTQYF. The DNA of the CDR3 is TGTGCCAGCAGTCTCGAGAACAGCTTTAGCACAGATACGCAGTATTTT.

This clonotype appeared many times. The V call is TRBV6-5, the J call TRBJ2-1; D is ambiguous. The CDR3 length is 12 residues. Trimming removed 4 bases from V and 4 bases from J, with 5 bases in between. Germline CDR1 MNHEY, CDR2 SVGAGI. DNA for the CDR3: TGTGCCAGCAGTTCCATTTACAATGAGCAGTTCTTC. Its translation is CASSSIYNEQFF.

This clonotype was recorded at least ten times. The chain employs TRBV7-2 and TRBJ2-1; a weak D match, TRBD2 (6 bases). Germline CDR1 reads SGHTA; CDR2 reads FQGNSA. V was clipped by 0 bases and J by 15 bases, with 15 bases between them. The CDR3 contains 13 residues. CDR3 in DNA: TGTGCCAGCAGCTTAGCGCGGGGCTATGAACGGTTCTTC. Encoded protein: CASSLARGYERFF.

This clonotype was counted many times. In nucleotides, the CDR3 is TGTGCCAGCGGCTCGCAAAAGGGCACCGGGGAGCTGTTTTTT. Its protein is CASGSQKGTGELFF. The chain joins TRBV7-2 to TRBJ2-2; D uncertain. Germline values: CDR1 SGHTA, CDR2 FQGNSA. The CDR3 loop spans 14 amino acids. Trimming took 8 bases from V and 4 from J, leaving 14 bases between them.

This clonotype was picked up many times. The rearrangement uses TRBV11-2 and TRBJ2-1, with 9 bases lining up with TRBD1. CDR1 is SGHAT and CDR2 is FQNNGV in the germline V gene. This CDR3 is built from 15 residues. J gave up 2 bases and V 2 bases, and 1 base lay outside the gene matches. CDR3: CASSLRTGAYNEQFF. CDR3 sequence (DNA): TGTGCCAGCAGCTTAAGGACAGGGGCCTACAATGAGCAGTTCTTC.

At least ten counts were recorded for this clonotype. The chain couples TRBV20-1 to TRBJ2-2; maybe TRBD1 (5 bases). The CDR3 loop spans 12 amino acids. Trimming pared 6 bases from V and 9 bases from J, leaving 14 bases between. Germline lookup yields CDR1 DFQATT and CDR2 SNEGSKA (reference sequence). CDR3 sequence: CSASDRYRELFF. The CDR3 DNA reads as TGCAGTGCCTCCGACAGATACCGGGAGCTGTTTTTT.

This clonotype was seen at least ten times. This rearrangement joins TRBV4-3 to TRBJ2-1; 10 nucleotides align to TRBD2. The V gene's germline CDR1 is LGHNA and CDR2 YSLEER. The CDR3 is made up of 17 amino acids. After removal of 0 bases from V and 2 bases from J, the junction contained 4 bases not matched to a gene. CDR3 sequence: CASSQDLSGGPYNEQFF. The CDR3 nucleotides are TGCGCCAGCAGCCAAGATCTTAGCGGGGGGCCCTACAATGAGCAGTTCTTC.

This clonotype was seen repeatedly, ten times or more. The chain uses TRBV5-1 and TRBJ1-2, with D uncertain. The germline gives CDR1 SGHRS, CDR2 YFSETQ. This CDR3 spans 15 amino acids. V was trimmed by 0 bases and J by 4 bases, leaving 13 bases between them. CDR3 loop: CASSLDLGGFYGYTF. The CDR3 DNA follows: TGCGCCAGCAGCTTGGACCTAGGCGGCTTCTATGGCTACACCTTC.

This clonotype has a count of ten or more. V usage is TRBV5-4 and J usage is TRBJ2-5; 9 nucleotides line up with TRBD2. The CDR3 sequence is 17 residues long. J gave up 4 bases and V 4 bases, and 14 bases lay outside the gene matches. Germline V gene lookup returns CDR1 SGHNT and CDR2 YYREEE (reference sequence). The CDR3 loop reads CASSTKGAGGAIETQYF. CDR3 nucleotides: TGTGCCAGCAGCACCAAGGGTGCGGGAGGGGCTATAGAGACCCAGTACTTC.

Ten or more counts support this clonotype. V usage is TRBV11-2 and J usage is TRBJ2-1; D may be TRBD2 (7 bases). CDR3 length: 15 residues. The germline CDR1 and CDR2 sequences are SGHAT and FQNNGV. V gave up 0 bases and J gave up 7 bases, with 13 bases separating them. CDR3 coding DNA: TGTGCCAGCAGCTTAGAACGCGGGGGCTGGAATGAGCAGTTCTTC. Encoded protein: CASSLERGGWNEQFF.

J is TRBJ2-7 and V is TRBV10-3; no clear D gene. Germline lookup yields CDR1 ENHRY and CDR2 SYGVKD. The CDR3 spans 11 residues. The V end was cut by 4 bases, the J end by 4 bases, with 5 bases between. This CDR3 is CAISGGYEQYF. CDR3 bases: TGTGCCATCAGTGGGGGTTACGAGCAGTACTTC.

This clonotype was picked up many times. This sequence joins TRBV6-5 and TRBJ1-4; D gene uncertain. V gave up 5 bases and J gave up 8 bases, with 12 bases separating them. CDR1 and CDR2 (germline): MNHEY, SVGAGI. The CDR3 sequence is 13 residues long. The CDR3 DNA is TGTGCCAGCAGTACCCCCCCTGAGGAAAAACTGTTTTTT. Its protein is CASSTPPEEKLFF.

In its sample, this clonotype was seen many times. The chain links TRBV29-1 to TRBJ1-1; a possible D gene is TRBD1 (5 bases). CDR1 is SQVTM, CDR2 ANQGSEA, per germline. The CDR3 runs to 12 residues. V lost 3 bases to trimming and J lost 5 bases, with 10 bases between them. The CDR3 sequence is CSVDREGTEAFF. CDR3 DNA sequence: TGCAGCGTTGACAGGGAAGGAACTGAAGCTTTCTTT.

This clonotype came up many times. The chain has TRBV7-2 and TRBJ1-2, with 8 bases fitting TRBD1. Unmatched junction bases numbered 8, after V lost 4 bases and J lost 4 bases. The CDR3 extends over 15 amino acids. The germline V gene encodes CDR1 SGHTA and CDR2 FQGNSA. The CDR3 region has the DNA TGTGCCAGCAGCTCCAGTAGACAGGGGATCTATGGCTACACCTTC. As protein: CASSSSRQGIYGYTF. Drawing the rest from reference TRBV7-2 and TRBJ1-2, the complete variable domain is GAGVSQSPSNKVTEKGKDVELRCDPISGHTALYWYRQSLGQGLEFLIYFQGNSAPDKSGLPSDRFSAERTGGSVSTLTIQRTQQEDSAVYLCASSSSRQGIYGYTFGSGTRLTVV.

This clonotype has just a few counts. The chain joins TRBV20-1 to TRBJ2-3, with D possibly being TRBD1 or TRBD2 (5 bases each). The V end lost 3 bases, the J end lost 8 bases, and 9 bases lay between the germline ends. The CDR3 runs to 11 residues. The germline CDR1 and CDR2 sequences are DFQATT and SNEGSKA (reference sequence). CDR3 DNA sequence: TGCAGTGCTAGGGCAGGGAGTACGCAGTATTTT. This sequence encodes CSARAGSTQYF.

This clonotype came up many times. The chain employs TRBV9 and TRBJ2-7; a possible D gene is TRBD2 (6 bases). The CDR3 is 14 amino acids. CDR1 and CDR2 (germline): SGDLS, YYNGEE. V lost 4 bases, J lost 4 bases, and 15 bases lay in between. The CDR3 is CASSPRESRYEQYF. The CDR3 nucleotides read TGTGCCAGCAGCCCCCGGGAGTCGCGGTACGAGCAGTACTTC.

This clonotype was counted at least ten times. CDR3 coding DNA: TGTGCCAGCAGTCTCTCACCAGCGGGAGGGCAGCAGTTCTTC. Translated, it gives CASSLSPAGGQQFF. The chain carries TRBV3-1 and TRBJ2-1; TRBD2 matches at 10 bases. CDR1 and CDR2 (germline): LGHDT, YNNKEL (reference sequence). CDR3 size: 14 residues. Trimming took 6 bases from V and 11 from J; bases not matched to a gene: 10.